The rows below give T cell receptor beta chains drawn from one sample of a study of T cell responses to AZD1222 COVID-19 vaccine. Sequenced by immunoSEQ multiplex PCR; TCRdb stores in-frame clones only, minus some. The data contain tens of thousands of clones, 89% of them singletons. The source material was peripheral blood, sampled 28 days after the second AZD1222 dose. The receptors originated from an adult who received the AZD1222 COVID-19 vaccine. Both conserved end residues are part of each CDR3. Fields, in order: J gene, D gene, clone size, CDR3 length, V gene, CDR3 DNA, CDR3 protein. A D gene is named only where the DNA matches it firmly. The size entry is marked missing in some rows and otherwise reads once, few, many or a size class.

J: TRBJ1-2; D: NA; size: NA; length: 15; V: TRBV19; DNA: TGTGCCAGTAGTATATCACGGCTACTTAGCGGTGGCTACACCTTC; CDR3: CASSISRLLSGGYTF
J: TRBJ1-2; D: NA; size: NA; length: 13; V: TRBV7-2; DNA: TGTGCCAGCAGTCGGACGCAGGTCGGTGGCTACACCTTC; CDR3: CASSRTQVGGYTF
J: TRBJ1-5; D: NA; size: NA; length: 13; V: TRBV18; DNA: TGTGCCAGCTCACAAAATAGCAATCAGCCCCAGCATTTT; CDR3: CASSQNSNQPQHF
J: TRBJ1-5; D: TRBD1; size: few; length: 15; V: TRBV7-6; DNA: TGTGCCAGCAGCGCCGGACAGGGTTCGGCTCAGCCCCAGCATTTT; CDR3: CASSAGQGSAQPQHF
J: TRBJ1-1; D: TRBD1; size: NA; length: 19; V: TRBV5-1; DNA: TGCGCCAGCAGCACCGACAGGGGCCGCGCTGGTTGGCAGAACACTGAAGCTTTCTTT; CDR3: CASSTDRGRAGWQNTEAFF
J: TRBJ1-1; D: NA; size: NA; length: 12; V: TRBV6-1; DNA: TGTGCCAGCAGTGATGGGATCTCTGAAGCTTTCTTT; CDR3: CASSDGISEAFF
J: TRBJ2-7; D: NA; size: NA; length: 14; V: TRBV20-1; DNA: TGCAGTGCTAGTCGACTCCCACGGGACTACGAGCAGTACTTC; CDR3: CSASRLPRDYEQYF
J: TRBJ2-5; D: TRBD2; size: NA; length: 16; V: TRBV29-1; DNA: TGCAGCGTTGAAGAAGGAGGGGAGGGGCTCCAAGAGACCCAGTACTTC; CDR3: CSVEEGGEGLQETQYF
J: TRBJ1-2; D: NA; size: NA; length: 13; V: TRBV12-3/TRBV12-4; DNA: TGTGCCAGCAGTTTGGCACAGGGCCATGGCTACACCTTC; CDR3: CASSLAQGHGYTF
J: TRBJ1-5; D: NA; size: NA; length: 13; V: TRBV27; DNA: TGTGCCAGCAGTTGGACCTGGGATCAGCCCCAGCATTTT; CDR3: CASSWTWDQPQHF
J: TRBJ2-7; D: NA; size: NA; length: 14; V: TRBV6-5; DNA: TGTGCCAGCTTAAATGGGGCAGGGGGGGGTGAGCAGTACTTC; CDR3: CASLNGAGGGEQYF
J: TRBJ1-5; D: NA; size: NA; length: 12; V: TRBV28; DNA: TGTGCCAGCAAGGGGGGTAGCCAGCCCCAGCATTTT; CDR3: CASKGGSQPQHF
J: TRBJ1-2; D: TRBD1; size: NA; length: 14; V: TRBV5-1; DNA: TGCGCCAGCAGCTTGGGAGGGGGCGACTATGGCTACACCTTC; CDR3: CASSLGGGDYGYTF
J: TRBJ1-6; D: NA; size: NA; length: 15; V: TRBV7-8; DNA: TGTGCCAGCAGCTTAGGGATTGGGATTGGATCACCCCTCCACTTT; CDR3: CASSLGIGIGSPLHF
J: TRBJ1-1; D: NA; size: NA; length: 13; V: TRBV25-1; DNA: TGTGCCAGCATGGGTCAGGGGAAGACTGAAGCTTTCTTT; CDR3: CASMGQGKTEAFF
J: TRBJ2-1; D: NA; size: NA; length: 13; V: TRBV12-3/TRBV12-4; DNA: TGTGCCAGCTTCTCCGGACTGGGGAATGAGCAGTTCTTC; CDR3: CASFSGLGNEQFF
J: TRBJ2-7; D: TRBD2; size: NA; length: 19; V: TRBV28; DNA: TGTGCCAGCAGTTTTTACGGACTAGCGGGGGACCTAATCTCCTACGAGCAGTACTTC; CDR3: CASSFYGLAGDLISYEQYF
J: TRBJ1-2; D: NA; size: NA; length: 13; V: TRBV19; DNA: TGTGCCAGTAGTTTTGGACAGCTCAATGGCTACACCTTC; CDR3: CASSFGQLNGYTF
J: TRBJ1-5; D: NA; size: NA; length: 16; V: TRBV6-6; DNA: TGTGCCAGCAGTTACCCCCCGAGGGGTAGCAATCAGCCCCAGCATTTT; CDR3: CASSYPPRGSNQPQHF
J: TRBJ2-7; D: NA; size: NA; length: 15; V: TRBV2; DNA: TGTGCCAGCAGCCCAAGGGCAGGTCCCACCTACGAGCAGTACTTC; CDR3: CASSPRAGPTYEQYF
J: TRBJ2-2; D: TRBD1; size: NA; length: 17; V: TRBV4-3; DNA: TGCGCCAGCAGCCAAGGGCCCGGGACAGGGTTGTCCGGGGAGCTGTTTTTT; CDR3: CASSQGPGTGLSGELFF
J: TRBJ1-6; D: NA; size: NA; length: 16; V: TRBV9; DNA: TGTGCCAGCAGCTCAGCCTCGCGGACGGTGAATTCACCCCTCCACTTT; CDR3: CASSSASRTVNSPLHF
J: TRBJ1-6; D: TRBD1; size: NA; length: 14; V: TRBV19; DNA: TGTGCCAGTAGCTCCGGGACAGTTCATTCACCCCTCCACTTT; CDR3: CASSSGTVHSPLHF
J: TRBJ1-2; D: NA; size: once; length: 13; V: TRBV27; DNA: TGTGCCAGCAGTTTAGGGCAGAACTATGGCTACACCTTC; CDR3: CASSLGQNYGYTF
J: TRBJ2-7; D: NA; size: once; length: 16; V: TRBV7-2; DNA: TGTGCCAGCAGCTTAGCGCAGGGCAGGGGACACTCCGAGCAGTACTTC; CDR3: CASSLAQGRGHSEQYF
J: TRBJ2-6; D: NA; size: NA; length: 18; V: TRBV5-4; DNA: TGTGCCAGCAGCTTGTCGGCAGCGTTTAGCTCTGGGGCCAACGTCCTGACTTTC; CDR3: CASSLSAAFSSGANVLTF
J: TRBJ2-2; D: NA; size: NA; length: 19; V: TRBV4-2; DNA: TGTGCCAGCAGCCAAGATCTGGGGGGTCTCCGGAGCGGCACCGGGGAGCTGTTTTTT; CDR3: CASSQDLGGLRSGTGELFF
J: TRBJ1-4; D: NA; size: NA; length: 14; V: TRBV2; DNA: TGTGCCAGCACGAAAGGACAGCGGCATGAAAAACTGTTTTTT; CDR3: CASTKGQRHEKLFF
J: TRBJ2-1; D: TRBD1; size: NA; length: 15; V: TRBV5-8; DNA: TGTGCCAGCAGCTTGGGGGGACAGGGGGGAAATGAGCAGTTCTTC; CDR3: CASSLGGQGGNEQFF
J: TRBJ2-1; D: TRBD2; size: NA; length: 17; V: TRBV6-2/TRBV6-3; DNA: TGTGCCAGCAGTTACTCGAGGGCGGGAGGTAAGGCCAATGAGCAGTTCTTC; CDR3: CASSYSRAGGKANEQFF
J: TRBJ2-7; D: NA; size: NA; length: 15; V: TRBV4-2; DNA: TGTGCCAGCAGCCAAGATGTGGGGCCGTCCTACGAGCAGTACTTC; CDR3: CASSQDVGPSYEQYF
J: TRBJ2-7; D: NA; size: once; length: 14; V: TRBV7-9; DNA: TGTGCCAGCAGCTTAAGACAGTACCCCTACGAGCAGTACTTC; CDR3: CASSLRQYPYEQYF
J: TRBJ1-3; D: TRBD1; size: NA; length: 17; V: TRBV6-6; DNA: TGTGCCAGCAGCCCGGGACAGGGGTTGGGGTCTGGAAACACCATATATTTT; CDR3: CASSPGQGLGSGNTIYF
J: TRBJ1-1; D: NA; size: NA; length: 13; V: TRBV11-3; DNA: TGTGCCAGCAGCTTACGAAGTAACACTGAAGCTTTCTTT; CDR3: CASSLRSNTEAFF
J: TRBJ1-2; D: NA; size: few; length: 14; V: TRBV7-9; DNA: TGTGCCAGCAGCTTAATGACAGCTAACTATGGCTACACCTTC; CDR3: CASSLMTANYGYTF
J: TRBJ2-3; D: TRBD2; size: NA; length: 16; V: TRBV28; DNA: TGTGCCAGCAGTCCCCAAACTAGCGGGACCACAGATACGCAGTATTTT; CDR3: CASSPQTSGTTDTQYF
J: TRBJ2-3; D: NA; size: NA; length: 15; V: TRBV5-4; DNA: TGTGCCAGCAGCTTGGCCGGGACTAGCACAGATACGCAGTATTTT; CDR3: CASSLAGTSTDTQYF
J: TRBJ1-1; D: NA; size: NA; length: 14; V: TRBV19; DNA: TGTGCCAGTAGTCCCGACACCCCCGGCTCTGAAGCTTTCTTT; CDR3: CASSPDTPGSEAFF
J: TRBJ1-4; D: TRBD1; size: NA; length: 15; V: TRBV25-1; DNA: TGTGCCAGCGGCGGGACAGGGGGTCGCAGTGAAAAACTGTTTTTT; CDR3: CASGGTGGRSEKLFF
J: TRBJ2-1; D: TRBD2; size: NA; length: 15; V: TRBV27; DNA: TGTGCCAGCACTCCTCGGGACTACCCCTACAATGAGCAGTTCTTC; CDR3: CASTPRDYPYNEQFF
J: TRBJ1-5; D: NA; size: NA; length: 14; V: TRBV29-1; DNA: TGCAGCGTGGGGGGGAACGCCGGCAATCAGCCCCAGCATTTT; CDR3: CSVGGNAGNQPQHF
J: TRBJ2-5; D: TRBD1; size: few; length: 15; V: TRBV11-2; DNA: TGTGCCAGCAGCTTAGGGGGGACAGACAAAGAGACCCAGTACTTC; CDR3: CASSLGGTDKETQYF